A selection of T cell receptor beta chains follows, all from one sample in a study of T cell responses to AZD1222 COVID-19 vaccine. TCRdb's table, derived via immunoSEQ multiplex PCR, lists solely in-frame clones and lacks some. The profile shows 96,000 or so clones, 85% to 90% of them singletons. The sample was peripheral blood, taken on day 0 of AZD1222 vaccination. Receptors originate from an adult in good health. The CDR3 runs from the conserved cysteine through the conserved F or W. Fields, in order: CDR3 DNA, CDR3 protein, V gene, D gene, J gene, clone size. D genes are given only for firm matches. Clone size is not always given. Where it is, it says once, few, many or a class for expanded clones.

CDR3 DNA: TGTGCCTGGAGCCGAGGACAGGGGGCTCAGCCCCAGCATTTT; CDR3 protein: CAWSRGQGAQPQHF; V gene: TRBV30; D gene: TRBD1; J gene: TRBJ1-5; clone size: .
CDR3 DNA: TGTGCCAGTACCCTGGACGGGCAAGAGACCCAGTACTTC; CDR3 protein: CASTLDGQETQYF; V gene: TRBV19; D gene: .; J gene: TRBJ2-5; clone size: .
CDR3 DNA: TGTGCCAGCAGCGAAAGGGAGAACACTGAAGCTTTCTTT; CDR3 protein: CASSERENTEAFF; V gene: TRBV7-3; D gene: .; J gene: TRBJ1-1; clone size: .
CDR3 DNA: TGTGCCAGCAGCCACTTAGGAGGGGGCAATCAGCCCCAGCATTTT; CDR3 protein: CASSHLGGGNQPQHF; V gene: TRBV4-2; D gene: .; J gene: TRBJ1-5; clone size: .
CDR3 DNA: TGTGCCAGCTCACCCCGACCCCTGTCGGGCCCAGGGCCCTATGGCTACACCTTC; CDR3 protein: CASSPRPLSGPGPYGYTF; V gene: TRBV18; D gene: .; J gene: TRBJ1-2; clone size: .
CDR3 DNA: TGTGCCAGCAGGACTACTAGAACTGAGCAGTTCTTC; CDR3 protein: CASRTTRTEQFF; V gene: TRBV6-5; D gene: .; J gene: TRBJ2-1; clone size: .
CDR3 DNA: TGTGCCAGTAAGGCGGGGGGAGAGGTTCTGGCGCAGTATTTT; CDR3 protein: CASKAGGEVLAQYF; V gene: TRBV19; D gene: TRBD2; J gene: TRBJ2-3; clone size: .
CDR3 DNA: TGTGCCAGCGGCACAGGGGGCGAGAGATCACCCCTCCACTTT; CDR3 protein: CASGTGGERSPLHF; V gene: TRBV28; D gene: TRBD1; J gene: TRBJ1-6; clone size: .
CDR3 DNA: TGTGCCAGCAGTTATCTCGGGCTTGAGGATGCGGCCGGGGAGCTGTTTTTT; CDR3 protein: CASSYLGLEDAAGELFF; V gene: TRBV28; D gene: .; J gene: TRBJ2-2; clone size: .
CDR3 DNA: TGTGCCAGCAGTCGTCGGACTAGCGGGAGCTACGAGCAGTACTTC; CDR3 protein: CASSRRTSGSYEQYF; V gene: TRBV6-5; D gene: TRBD2; J gene: TRBJ2-7; clone size: .
CDR3 DNA: TGTGCCAGCAGTCAAGCGGGAGATACAGATACGCAGTATTTT; CDR3 protein: CASSQAGDTDTQYF; V gene: TRBV28; D gene: TRBD2; J gene: TRBJ2-3; clone size: .
CDR3 DNA: TGTGCCAGCGCCCTGGCTAGCGGGCCCGACTACGAGCAGTACTTC; CDR3 protein: CASALASGPDYEQYF; V gene: TRBV7-2; D gene: TRBD2; J gene: TRBJ2-7; clone size: .
CDR3 DNA: TGTGCCAGTGCGGCAGGGGGCTCCTACGAGCAGTACTTC; CDR3 protein: CASAAGGSYEQYF; V gene: TRBV19; D gene: TRBD1; J gene: TRBJ2-7; clone size: .
CDR3 DNA: TGTGCCAGCAGTTACGGAGGGTTTAGCAATCAGCCCCAGCATTTT; CDR3 protein: CASSYGGFSNQPQHF; V gene: TRBV6-2/TRBV6-3; D gene: .; J gene: TRBJ1-5; clone size: .
CDR3 DNA: TGTGCCAGCAGCCCCGGGGTAGCGGGAGGGAATTACAATGAGCAGTTCTTC; CDR3 protein: CASSPGVAGGNYNEQFF; V gene: TRBV11-3; D gene: TRBD2; J gene: TRBJ2-1; clone size: .
CDR3 DNA: TGTGCCAGCAGCCGCGGGACAGGGGGCACCGGGGAGCTGTTTTTT; CDR3 protein: CASSRGTGGTGELFF; V gene: TRBV7-2; D gene: TRBD1; J gene: TRBJ2-2; clone size: .
CDR3 DNA: TGTGCCAGCAGCTTAGTTGGGCTAGCGGGAGGGCCGGGCAATGAGCAGTTCTTC; CDR3 protein: CASSLVGLAGGPGNEQFF; V gene: TRBV7-2; D gene: TRBD2; J gene: TRBJ2-1; clone size: once
CDR3 DNA: TGTGCCAGCAGCCAAGATAGGACAGGGGGGAGTTCCCAGTACTTC; CDR3 protein: CASSQDRTGGSSQYF; V gene: TRBV14; D gene: TRBD1; J gene: TRBJ2-5; clone size: .
CDR3 DNA: TGTGCCAGTAGTCCAGGGACAGCAACTACGGAGCAGTACTTC; CDR3 protein: CASSPGTATTEQYF; V gene: TRBV19; D gene: TRBD1; J gene: TRBJ2-7; clone size: few
CDR3 DNA: TGTGCCAGCAGTGACGACTACAGCACTCACTATGGCTACACCTTC; CDR3 protein: CASSDDYSTHYGYTF; V gene: TRBV2; D gene: .; J gene: TRBJ1-2; clone size: .
CDR3 DNA: TGTGCCAGCAGCTCGAAAGACTCCTACAATGAGCAGTTCTTC; CDR3 protein: CASSSKDSYNEQFF; V gene: TRBV11-3; D gene: .; J gene: TRBJ2-1; clone size: .
CDR3 DNA: TGTGCCAGCAGACAGAATTGGGTTTCCCACGAGCAGTACTTC; CDR3 protein: CASRQNWVSHEQYF; V gene: TRBV6-5; D gene: .; J gene: TRBJ2-7; clone size: few
CDR3 DNA: TGTGCCAGCAGTCCGCCCCGGGTAGCGGGACGCTACGAGCAGTACTTC; CDR3 protein: CASSPPRVAGRYEQYF; V gene: TRBV6-2/TRBV6-3; D gene: TRBD2; J gene: TRBJ2-7; clone size: .
CDR3 DNA: TGTGCCAGCAGCCAAGATCGGCTCTGGGGACCTAGTACTGGGGCCAACGTCCTGACTTTC; CDR3 protein: CASSQDRLWGPSTGANVLTF; V gene: TRBV3-1/TRBV3-2; D gene: .; J gene: TRBJ2-6; clone size: .
CDR3 DNA: TGTGCCAGTAGTATCCAGGGAAACACCATATATTTT; CDR3 protein: CASSIQGNTIYF; V gene: TRBV19; D gene: .; J gene: TRBJ1-3; clone size: once
CDR3 DNA: TGTGCCAGCAGCCTCGAAGCGGGACCCTACGAGCAGTACTTC; CDR3 protein: CASSLEAGPYEQYF; V gene: TRBV7-2; D gene: TRBD2; J gene: TRBJ2-7; clone size: .
CDR3 DNA: TGTGCCAGTAGTATAGGTGGAGACAGGGCGCCCAATCAGCCCCAGCATTTT; CDR3 protein: CASSIGGDRAPNQPQHF; V gene: TRBV19; D gene: TRBD1; J gene: TRBJ1-5; clone size: .
CDR3 DNA: TGTGCCAGCACCGGCCGCGGGACAGCTGATAATTCACCCCTCCACTTT; CDR3 protein: CASTGRGTADNSPLHF; V gene: TRBV2; D gene: TRBD1; J gene: TRBJ1-6; clone size: .
CDR3 DNA: TGTGCCAGCAGTGCTCAGGGGGGAGGAAACTATGGCTACACCTTC; CDR3 protein: CASSAQGGGNYGYTF; V gene: TRBV27; D gene: TRBD1; J gene: TRBJ1-2; clone size: .
CDR3 DNA: TGTGCCACCAGCCAGGGACTAGCGGCCCAAGAGACCCAGTACTTC; CDR3 protein: CATSQGLAAQETQYF; V gene: TRBV24-1; D gene: TRBD2; J gene: TRBJ2-5; clone size: .
CDR3 DNA: TGTGCCAGCAGGGAGGGGGACAGCGGGGCCTACGAGCAGTACTTC; CDR3 protein: CASREGDSGAYEQYF; V gene: TRBV2; D gene: .; J gene: TRBJ2-7; clone size: .
CDR3 DNA: TGTGCCAGTACCATTGAAGGGGGACTGTACAATCAGCCCCAGCATTTT; CDR3 protein: CASTIEGGLYNQPQHF; V gene: TRBV19; D gene: .; J gene: TRBJ1-5; clone size: .
CDR3 DNA: TGTGCCAGCAGCCCTGGACAGTCCAACTATGGCTACACCTTC; CDR3 protein: CASSPGQSNYGYTF; V gene: TRBV7-9; D gene: .; J gene: TRBJ1-2; clone size: .
CDR3 DNA: TGTGCCAGTAGTATAGATTCAGACTATAGCAATCAGCCCCAGCATTTT; CDR3 protein: CASSIDSDYSNQPQHF; V gene: TRBV19; D gene: .; J gene: TRBJ1-5; clone size: .
CDR3 DNA: TGTGCCAGCACCCGACTAGCTCGGTCCTACGAGCAGTACTTC; CDR3 protein: CASTRLARSYEQYF; V gene: TRBV7-8; D gene: TRBD2; J gene: TRBJ2-7; clone size: .
CDR3 DNA: TGTGCCAGCAGCTTATTCTACGAGCAGTACTTC; CDR3 protein: CASSLFYEQYF; V gene: TRBV7-2; D gene: .; J gene: TRBJ2-7; clone size: once
CDR3 DNA: TGTGCCAGCAGCCCCGGACTAGCGGGGTACGAGCAGTACTTC; CDR3 protein: CASSPGLAGYEQYF; V gene: TRBV3-1/TRBV3-2; D gene: TRBD2; J gene: TRBJ2-7; clone size: few
CDR3 DNA: TGTGCCACCAGCAGAGATTTACAGGCCCCAGATACGCAGTATTTT; CDR3 protein: CATSRDLQAPDTQYF; V gene: TRBV15; D gene: .; J gene: TRBJ2-3; clone size: .
CDR3 DNA: TGTGCCAGCAGCGAAGGCGACAGGGGTAGGACCTACGAGCAGTACTTC; CDR3 protein: CASSEGDRGRTYEQYF; V gene: TRBV5-4; D gene: TRBD1; J gene: TRBJ2-7; clone size: .
CDR3 DNA: TGTGCCACCAGCAGAGATATCCAGAGCACTGAAGCTTTCTTT; CDR3 protein: CATSRDIQSTEAFF; V gene: TRBV15; D gene: .; J gene: TRBJ1-1; clone size: .
CDR3 DNA: TGTGCCATCAGTGAGTCGGGTAGCGGAACCCATGAGACCCAGTACTTC; CDR3 protein: CAISESGSGTHETQYF; V gene: TRBV10-3; D gene: .; J gene: TRBJ2-5; clone size: .
CDR3 DNA: TGTGCCAGCAGCCTTTCCGGTCCCGTTGAAGCTTTCTTT; CDR3 protein: CASSLSGPVEAFF; V gene: TRBV7-9; D gene: .; J gene: TRBJ1-1; clone size: .
CDR3 DNA: TGCGCCAGCAGCCAAGGACAGGGGGGCGAGACCCAGTACTTC; CDR3 protein: CASSQGQGGETQYF; V gene: TRBV4-3; D gene: TRBD1; J gene: TRBJ2-5; clone size: .
CDR3 DNA: TGTGCCAGCAGTTTAGAGGGGGGATGGTACACTGAAGCTTTCTTT; CDR3 protein: CASSLEGGWYTEAFF; V gene: TRBV27; D gene: .; J gene: TRBJ1-1; clone size: .
CDR3 DNA: TGTGCCAGCAGTTACGACAGCAGGGGCAATCAGCCCCAGCATTTT; CDR3 protein: CASSYDSRGNQPQHF; V gene: TRBV6-6; D gene: .; J gene: TRBJ1-5; clone size: once
CDR3 DNA: TGTGCCAGCAGCTCGACAGGGGAACGCTATGGCTACACCTTC; CDR3 protein: CASSSTGERYGYTF; V gene: TRBV6-4; D gene: TRBD1; J gene: TRBJ1-2; clone size: once
CDR3 DNA: TGTGCCAGCAGCGATGACAGGGGGCGCAACACCGGGGAGCTGTTTTTT; CDR3 protein: CASSDDRGRNTGELFF; V gene: TRBV9; D gene: TRBD1; J gene: TRBJ2-2; clone size: once
CDR3 DNA: TGTGCCAGCAGCTCGGTGGGTAGCGGGAGGGCCGAAGAGACCCAGTACTTC; CDR3 protein: CASSSVGSGRAEETQYF; V gene: TRBV5-6; D gene: TRBD2; J gene: TRBJ2-5; clone size: .
CDR3 DNA: TGTGCCTGGACAGCCACCAGTAGCAATCAGCCCCAGCATTTT; CDR3 protein: CAWTATSSNQPQHF; V gene: TRBV30; D gene: .; J gene: TRBJ1-5; clone size: .
CDR3 DNA: TGTGCCAGCAGCCGCGACAGGGGGCGCAAGAATGAGCAGTTCTTC; CDR3 protein: CASSRDRGRKNEQFF; V gene: TRBV6-6; D gene: TRBD1; J gene: TRBJ2-1; clone size: .
CDR3 DNA: TGTGCCAGCTCCCTGGCAGATACGCAGTATTTT; CDR3 protein: CASSLADTQYF; V gene: TRBV12-3/TRBV12-4; D gene: .; J gene: TRBJ2-3; clone size: once
CDR3 DNA: TGTGCCAGCTCACCACTTAGATGGGACGAAGGACGTAAGGAGCAGTACTTC; CDR3 protein: CASSPLRWDEGRKEQYF; V gene: TRBV18; D gene: .; J gene: TRBJ2-7; clone size: .